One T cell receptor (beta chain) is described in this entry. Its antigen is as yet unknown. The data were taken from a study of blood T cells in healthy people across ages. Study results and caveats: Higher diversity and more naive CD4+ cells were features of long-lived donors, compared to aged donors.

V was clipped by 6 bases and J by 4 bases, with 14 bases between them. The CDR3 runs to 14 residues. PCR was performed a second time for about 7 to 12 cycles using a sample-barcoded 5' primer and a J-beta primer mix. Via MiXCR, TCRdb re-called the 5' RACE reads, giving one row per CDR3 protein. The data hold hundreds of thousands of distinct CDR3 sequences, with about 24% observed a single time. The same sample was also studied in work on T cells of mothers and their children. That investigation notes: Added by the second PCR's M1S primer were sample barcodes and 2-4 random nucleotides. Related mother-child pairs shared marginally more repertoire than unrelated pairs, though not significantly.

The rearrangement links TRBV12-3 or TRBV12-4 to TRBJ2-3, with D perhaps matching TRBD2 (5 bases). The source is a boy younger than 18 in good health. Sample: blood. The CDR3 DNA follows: TGTGCCAGCAGGCGAAGAGAGGGTGCAGATACGCAGTATTTT. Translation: CASRRREGADTQYF.